The 5 T cell receptor beta chains listed next were all sequenced from one sample in a study of radiotherapy plus CTLA-4 blockade in lung cancer. Measured with immunoSEQ multiplex PCR; TCRdb has only the in-frame clones, and not every one. The sample contains fewer than 45,000 clones, roughly 72% of which appear only once. Sample: peripheral blood, taken from a patient treated with radiotherapy plus ipilimumab. The source of these receptors is a human donor with non-small cell lung cancer who had stable disease on radiotherapy plus ipilimumab.

The chain joins TRBV12-2 to TRBJ2-3; the D call in the table, TRBD2, was not verified against the DNA. TRBV12-2 is given as a pseudogene. The CDR3 has 11 amino acids. CDR3 sequence (DNA): TGTGCAAGTCGCCTGCGGTTTGCGCAGTATTTT. Translation: CASRLRFAQYF.

This clone was counted only a few times. The CDR3 reads CASSPDRGYHGYTF. The CDR3 nucleotides read TGCGCCAGCAGCCCCGACAGGGGTTATCATGGCTACACCTTC. The chain recombines TRBV5-1 with TRBJ1-2, with 8 bases identical to TRBD1. The ends lost 4 bases at V and 6 bases at J; junction bases unmatched: 8. Germline V gene sequence: CDR1 SGHRS, CDR2 YFSETQ. This CDR3 region has 14 residues.

The CDR3 nucleotides read TGTGCCAGCAGCTTCCAAGGACAGGGGGACACTGAAGCTTTCTTT. Translating gives CASSFQGQGDTEAFF. V is TRBV11-3 and J is TRBJ1-1; 10 bases fit TRBD1. With V trimmed by 3 bases and J by 3 bases, 4 bases remained unmatched. The CDR3 loop spans 15 amino acids. CDR1 and CDR2 (germline): SGHNT, YENEEA.

The chain combines TRBV14 with TRBJ2-7; possible D gene TRBD1, 6 bases. V lost 3 bases and J lost 6, with 24 bases in between. In germline, CDR1 is SGHDN, CDR2 FVKESK. The CDR3 runs to 17 residues. CDR3: CASSQRGFWQGPGEQYF. The CDR3 coding sequence is TGTGCCAGCAGCCAGAGGGGGTTTTGGCAGGGGCCAGGCGAGCAGTACTTC.

The chain employs TRBV19 and TRBJ2-3; TRBD1 is a possible D gene (6 bases). Germline V CDR1 and CDR2: LNHDA, SQIVND (reference sequence). The CDR3 runs 14 residues. Trimming removed 7 bases from V and 0 bases from J, with 11 bases in between. The CDR3 coding sequence is TGTGCCAGTAAACAGGGCTATAGCACAGATACGCAGTATTTT. This sequence encodes CASKQGYSTDTQYF.